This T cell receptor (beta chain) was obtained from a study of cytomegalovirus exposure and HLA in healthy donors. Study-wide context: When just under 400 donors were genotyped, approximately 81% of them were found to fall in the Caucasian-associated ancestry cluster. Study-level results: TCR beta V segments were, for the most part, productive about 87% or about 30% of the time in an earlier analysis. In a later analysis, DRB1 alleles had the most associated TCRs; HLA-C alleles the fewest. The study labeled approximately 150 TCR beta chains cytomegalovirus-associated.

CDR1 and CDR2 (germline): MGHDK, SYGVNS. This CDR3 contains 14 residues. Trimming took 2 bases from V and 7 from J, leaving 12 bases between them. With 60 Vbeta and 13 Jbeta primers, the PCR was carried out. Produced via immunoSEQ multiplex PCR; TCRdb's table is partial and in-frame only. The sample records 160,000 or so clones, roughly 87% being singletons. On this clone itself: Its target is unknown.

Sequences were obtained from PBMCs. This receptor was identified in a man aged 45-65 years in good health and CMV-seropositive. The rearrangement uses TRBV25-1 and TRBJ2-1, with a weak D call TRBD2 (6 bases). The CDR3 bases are TGTGCCAGCAGTGAAGTCGGTAGCGGTAATGAGCAGTTCTTC. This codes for CASSEVGSGNEQFF.